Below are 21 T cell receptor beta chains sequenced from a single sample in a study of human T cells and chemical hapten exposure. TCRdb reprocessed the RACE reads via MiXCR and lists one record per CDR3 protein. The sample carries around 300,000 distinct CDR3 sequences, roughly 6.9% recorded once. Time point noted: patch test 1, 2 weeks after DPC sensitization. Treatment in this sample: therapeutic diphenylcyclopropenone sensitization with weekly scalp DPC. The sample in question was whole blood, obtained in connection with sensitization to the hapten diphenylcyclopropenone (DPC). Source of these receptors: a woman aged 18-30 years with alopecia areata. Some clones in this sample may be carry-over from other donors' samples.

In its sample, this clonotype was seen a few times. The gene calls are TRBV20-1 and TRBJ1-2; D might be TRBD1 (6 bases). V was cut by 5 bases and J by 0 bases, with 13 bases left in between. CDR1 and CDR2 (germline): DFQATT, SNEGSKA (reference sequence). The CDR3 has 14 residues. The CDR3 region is CSAGTGRANYGYTF. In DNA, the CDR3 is TGCAGTGCTGGAACAGGGAGGGCTAACTATGGCTACACCTTC.

CDR3 coding DNA: TGTGCCAACTCCGGGGTAGTCACTGAAGCTTTCTTT. It translates to CANSGVVTEAFF. This rearrangement joins TRBV7-9 to TRBJ1-1; unclear D gene. The ends were cut back, 10 bases at V and 4 bases at J, with 13 bases in the middle. CDR3 length: 12 amino acids. CDR1 and CDR2 (germline): SEHNR, FQNEAQ (reference sequence).

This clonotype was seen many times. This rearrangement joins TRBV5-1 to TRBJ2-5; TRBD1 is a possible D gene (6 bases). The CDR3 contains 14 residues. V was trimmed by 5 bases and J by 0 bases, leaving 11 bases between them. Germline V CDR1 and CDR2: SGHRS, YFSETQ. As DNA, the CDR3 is TGCGCCAGCAGACCTAGGACAGACCAAGAGACCCAGTACTTC. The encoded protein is CASRPRTDQETQYF.

CDR3 in amino acids: CASGLAIGTASNQPQHF. CDR3 coding DNA: TGTGCTAGTGGTTTGGCAATCGGGACAGCTAGCAATCAGCCCCAGCATTTT. The chain joins TRBV12-5 to TRBJ1-5; TRBD1 matches 7 bases. CDR3 length equals 17 residues. Germline trimming cut 1 base from V and 0 bases from J; bases unmatched to any gene: 6. Germline values: CDR1 LGHNT, CDR2 FRNRAP.

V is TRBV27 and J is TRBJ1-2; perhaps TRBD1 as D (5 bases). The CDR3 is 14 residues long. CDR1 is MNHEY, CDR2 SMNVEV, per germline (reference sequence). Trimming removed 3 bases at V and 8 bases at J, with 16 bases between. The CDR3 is CASSFGASASGYTF. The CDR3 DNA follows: TGTGCCAGCAGTTTTGGGGCGTCGGCGAGCGGCTACACCTTC.

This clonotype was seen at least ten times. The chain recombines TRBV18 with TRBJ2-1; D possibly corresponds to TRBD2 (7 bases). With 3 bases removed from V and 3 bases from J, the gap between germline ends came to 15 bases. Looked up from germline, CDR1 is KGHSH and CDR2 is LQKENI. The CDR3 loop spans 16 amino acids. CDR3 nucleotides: TGTGCCAGCTCACCCTTTGGGGGGGCCGGCTACAATGAGCAGTTCTTC. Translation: CASSPFGGAGYNEQFF.

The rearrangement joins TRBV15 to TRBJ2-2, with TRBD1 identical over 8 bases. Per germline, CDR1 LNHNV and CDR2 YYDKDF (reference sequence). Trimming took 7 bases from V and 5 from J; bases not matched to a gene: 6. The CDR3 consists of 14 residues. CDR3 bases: TGTGCCACCAAGGACAGGGTTTCAACCGGGGAGCTGTTTTTT. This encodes CATKDRVSTGELFF.

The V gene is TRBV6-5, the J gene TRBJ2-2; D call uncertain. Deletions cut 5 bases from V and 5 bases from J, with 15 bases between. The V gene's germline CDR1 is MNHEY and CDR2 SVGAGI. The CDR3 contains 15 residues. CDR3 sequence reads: CASSRRRAWTGELFF. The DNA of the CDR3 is TGTGCCAGCAGTCGGCGCCGCGCATGGACCGGGGAGCTGTTTTTT.

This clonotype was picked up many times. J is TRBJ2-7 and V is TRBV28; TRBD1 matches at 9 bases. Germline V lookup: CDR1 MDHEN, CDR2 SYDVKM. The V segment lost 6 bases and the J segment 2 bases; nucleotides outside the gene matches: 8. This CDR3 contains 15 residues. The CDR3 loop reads CASSRAGTGTYEQYF. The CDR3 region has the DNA TGTGCCAGCAGCCGGGCCGGGACAGGGACCTACGAGCAGTACTTC.

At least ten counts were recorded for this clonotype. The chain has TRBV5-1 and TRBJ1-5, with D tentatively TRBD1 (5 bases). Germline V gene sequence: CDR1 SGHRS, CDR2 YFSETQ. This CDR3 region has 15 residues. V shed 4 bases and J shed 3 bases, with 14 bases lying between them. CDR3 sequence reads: CASSLTGTSNQPQHF. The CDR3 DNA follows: TGCGCCAGCAGCCTAACAGGAACCTCCAATCAGCCCCAGCATTTT.

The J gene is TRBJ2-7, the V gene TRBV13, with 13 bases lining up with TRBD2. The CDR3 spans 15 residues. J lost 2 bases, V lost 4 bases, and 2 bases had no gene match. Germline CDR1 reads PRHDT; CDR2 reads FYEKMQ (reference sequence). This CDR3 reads CASSYGLAGAYEQYF. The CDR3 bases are TGTGCCAGCAGCTATGGACTAGCGGGGGCCTACGAGCAGTACTTC.

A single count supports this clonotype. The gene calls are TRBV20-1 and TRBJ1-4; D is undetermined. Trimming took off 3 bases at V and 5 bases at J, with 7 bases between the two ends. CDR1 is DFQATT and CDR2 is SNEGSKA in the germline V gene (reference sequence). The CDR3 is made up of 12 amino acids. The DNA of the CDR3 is TGCAGTGCTAGTGAGGGAAATGAAAAACTGTTTTTT. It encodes CSASEGNEKLFF.

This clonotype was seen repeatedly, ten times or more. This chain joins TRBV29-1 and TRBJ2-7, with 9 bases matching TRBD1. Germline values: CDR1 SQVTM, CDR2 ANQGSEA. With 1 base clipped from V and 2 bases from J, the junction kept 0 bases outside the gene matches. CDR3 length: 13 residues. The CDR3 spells CSVEGQGAYEQYF. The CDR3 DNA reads TGCAGCGTTGAAGGACAGGGGGCCTACGAGCAGTACTTC.

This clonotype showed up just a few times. The chain's CDR3 is CASSLSGGDGEQYF. In nucleotides, the CDR3 is TGTGCCAGCAGCCTATCAGGGGGGGACGGCGAGCAGTACTTC. This sequence joins TRBV9 and TRBJ2-7; TRBD1 or TRBD2 may be the D gene (7 bases each). This CDR3 contains 14 residues. Germline V gene lookup returns CDR1 SGDLS and CDR2 YYNGEE. Trimming pared 4 bases from V and 6 bases from J, leaving 17 bases between.

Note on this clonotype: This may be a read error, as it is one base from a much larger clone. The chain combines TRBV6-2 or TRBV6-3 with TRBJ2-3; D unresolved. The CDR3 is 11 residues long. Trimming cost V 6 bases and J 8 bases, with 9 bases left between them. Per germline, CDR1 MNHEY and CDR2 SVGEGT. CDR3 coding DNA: TGTGCCAGCAGCCAAGTCGGTACGCAGTATTTT. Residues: CASSQVGTQYF.

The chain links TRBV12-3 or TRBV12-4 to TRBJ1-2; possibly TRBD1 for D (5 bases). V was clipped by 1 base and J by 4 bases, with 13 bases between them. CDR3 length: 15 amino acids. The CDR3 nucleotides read TGTGCCAGCAGTTTAGGGGGACCGCTGAGCTATGGCTACACCTTC. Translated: CASSLGGPLSYGYTF.

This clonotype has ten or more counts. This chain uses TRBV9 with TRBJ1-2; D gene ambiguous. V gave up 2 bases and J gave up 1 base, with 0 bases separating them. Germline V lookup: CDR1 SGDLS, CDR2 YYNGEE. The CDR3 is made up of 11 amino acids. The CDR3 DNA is TGTGCCAGCAGCGTTAACTATGGCTACACCTTC. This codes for CASSVNYGYTF.

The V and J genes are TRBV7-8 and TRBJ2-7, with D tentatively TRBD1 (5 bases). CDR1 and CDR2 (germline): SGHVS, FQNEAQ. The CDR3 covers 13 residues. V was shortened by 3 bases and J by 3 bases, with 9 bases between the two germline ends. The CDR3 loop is CASSFLTVYEQYF. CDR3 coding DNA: TGTGCCAGCAGCTTTTTGACAGTCTACGAGCAGTACTTC. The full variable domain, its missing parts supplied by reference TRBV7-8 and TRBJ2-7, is GAGVSQSPRYKVAKRGQDVALRCDPISGHVSLFWYQQALGQGPEFLTYFQNEAQLDKSGLPSDRFFAERPEGSVSTLKIQRTQQEDSAVYLCASSFLTVYEQYFGPGTRLTVT.

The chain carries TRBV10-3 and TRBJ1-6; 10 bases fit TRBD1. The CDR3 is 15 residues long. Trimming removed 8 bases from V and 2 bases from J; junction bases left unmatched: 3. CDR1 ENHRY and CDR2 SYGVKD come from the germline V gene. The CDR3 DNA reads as TGTGCCATCGGGACAGGGGTGGCCTATAATTCACCCCTCCACTTT. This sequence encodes CAIGTGVAYNSPLHF.

CDR3 sequence (DNA): TGTGCCAGCAGCCGGGGGTGGACTGAAGCTTTCTTT. Protein sequence: CASSRGWTEAFF. J is TRBJ1-1 and V is TRBV7-9; TRBD1 might be the D (5 bases). The V and J ends lost 5 bases and 5 bases respectively, with 9 bases between them. Germline CDR1 reads SEHNR; CDR2 reads FQNEAQ (reference sequence). CDR3 length: 12 residues. The full variable domain, its missing parts supplied by reference TRBV7-9 and TRBJ1-1, is DTGVSQNPRHKITKRGQNVTFRCDPISEHNRLYWYRQTLGQGPEFLTYFQNEAQLEKSRLLSDRFSAERPKGSFSTLEIQRTEQGDSAMYLCASSRGWTEAFFGQGTRLTVV.

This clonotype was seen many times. CDR3 region: CASSQVGDTQYF. The CDR3 DNA is TGTGCCAGCAGCCAAGTAGGGGATACGCAGTATTTT. The rearrangement links TRBV14 to TRBJ2-3; D is undetermined. This CDR3 has 12 amino acids. Between the trimmed V and J ends, which lost 1 base and 6 bases, there was a span of 5 bases. The germline V gene encodes CDR1 SGHDN and CDR2 FVKESK. Complete variable domain (other parts from reference TRBV14 and TRBJ2-3): EAGVTQFPSHSVIEKGQTVTLRCDPISGHDNLYWYRRVMGKEIKFLLHFVKESKQDESGMPNNRFLAERTGGTYSTLKVQPAELEDSGVYFCASSQVGDTQYFGPGTRLTVL.